This T cell receptor (beta chain) was obtained from a study of cytomegalovirus exposure and HLA in healthy donors. In the case of this clone: Its specificity is not known.

Donors were nominally healthy when sampled, though unrecorded immune exposures were likely. Overall study results and limits: Specificity of three CMV-associated chains for CMV antigens was verified in vitro. Analyses of presence and absence presupposed an approximately uniform sequencing depth across donors.

Vbeta (60) and Jbeta (13) primers were used in the PCR. Some clones are missing from TCRdb's copy, which holds only in-frame ones; the method was immunoSEQ multiplex PCR. The sample contains about 90,000 clones, about 81% of which appear only once. The origin of this receptor is a man aged 18-30 years in good health and CMV-seronegative. Input material: PBMCs.

The CDR3 loop reads CASSLQGWSNQPQHF. DNA of the CDR3: TGTGCCAGCAGCTTACAGGGGTGGAGCAATCAGCCCCAGCATTTT. This sequence joins TRBV5-6 and TRBJ1-5; 7 nucleotides agree with TRBD1. The CDR3 sequence is 15 residues long. Germline CDR1 is SGHDT and CDR2 is YYEEEE. V lost 2 bases, J lost 1 base, and 3 bases stayed unmatched. The full variable domain, in which reference TRBV5-6 and TRBJ1-5 provide the parts outside the CDR3, is DAGVTQSPTHLIKTRGQQVTLRCSPKSGHDTVSWYQQALGQGPQFIFQYYEEEERQRGNFPDRFSGHQFPNYSSELNVNALLLGDSALYLCASSLQGWSNQPQHFGDGTRLSIL.